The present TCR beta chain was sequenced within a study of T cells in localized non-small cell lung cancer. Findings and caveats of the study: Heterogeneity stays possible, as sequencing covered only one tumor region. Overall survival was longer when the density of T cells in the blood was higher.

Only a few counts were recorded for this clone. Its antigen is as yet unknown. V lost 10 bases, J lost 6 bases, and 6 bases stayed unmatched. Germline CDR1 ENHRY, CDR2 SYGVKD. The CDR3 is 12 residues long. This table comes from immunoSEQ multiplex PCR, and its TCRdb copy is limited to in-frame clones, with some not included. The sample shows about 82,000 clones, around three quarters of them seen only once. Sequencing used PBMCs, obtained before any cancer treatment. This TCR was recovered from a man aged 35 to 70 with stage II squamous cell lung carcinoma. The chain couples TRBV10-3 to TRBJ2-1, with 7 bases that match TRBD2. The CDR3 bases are TGTGCCACAGGAGCGGGGCTCAATGAGCAGTTCTTC. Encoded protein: CATGAGLNEQFF.